What follows are 10 T cell receptor beta chains derived from one specimen sequenced in a study of CD8 T cells in ankylosing spondylitis (dated by TCRdb to the late 2010s). Libraries were made using 5' RACE. The sequencing machine was an Illumina HiSeq 2500. The public reads were quality trimmed at Q25 with fastp and then assembled into clones with MiXCR by TCRdb, keeping productive beta chains. For every CDR3 protein sequence, its rows merge into one entry that carries the most common genes and DNA. For this sample there are 200,000 to 250,000 distinct CDR3 sequences; over 9.5% appear just once. The biggest ten clones account for 2.6% of the sample. Sequencing was carried out using blood, either unsorted or a sorted T cell fraction (not recorded which). These receptor sequences come from a male donor with ankylosing spondylitis or in good health (not recorded which).

V gene TRBV7-9 combines with J gene TRBJ2-7; TRBD1 agrees at 7 bases. Germline V gene lookup returns CDR1 SEHNR and CDR2 FQNEAQ (reference sequence). CDR3 size: 15 residues. Trimming removed 5 bases from V and 2 bases from J; junction bases left unmatched: 9. CDR3: CASSLQGRGPYEQYF. The CDR3 nucleotides are TGTGCCAGCAGCCTACAGGGAAGGGGGCCCTACGAGCAGTACTTC.

There are a few counts of this clonotype. The DNA of the CDR3 is TGTGCCAGCAGTTACTCGAGGGCTAACTATGGCTACACCTTC. It specifies CASSYSRANYGYTF. The V call is TRBV6-2 or TRBV6-3, the J call TRBJ1-2; D is unclear. Deletions cut 0 bases from V and 0 bases from J, with 5 bases between. Germline CDR1 MNHEY, CDR2 SVGEGT. This CDR3 is built from 14 residues.

This clonotype has a handful of counts. This rearrangement joins TRBV7-8 to TRBJ2-1, with unresolved D. Trimming took 1 base from V and 5 from J, leaving 6 bases between them. The CDR3 is made up of 13 amino acids. Germline lookup yields CDR1 SGHVS and CDR2 FQNEAQ. The CDR3 DNA is TGTGCCAGCAGCTTAGACTTAGACAATGAGCAGTTCTTC. It codes for CASSLDLDNEQFF.

V gene TRBV5-1 combines with J gene TRBJ2-1; TRBD1 agrees at 7 bases. The junction had 6 bases not matched to a gene; V was cut back by 0 bases and J by 6 bases. The CDR3 sequence is 15 residues long. CDR1 is SGHRS and CDR2 is YFSETQ in the germline V gene. In DNA, the CDR3 is TGCGCCAGCAGCTTGGGAGTGACAGGGTCCAATGAGCAGTTCTTC. It yields the protein CASSLGVTGSNEQFF. Full variable domain (remainder filled in from reference TRBV5-1 and TRBJ2-1): KAGVTQTPRYLIKTRGQQVTLSCSPISGHRSVSWYQQTPGQGLQFLFEYFSETQRNKGNFPGRFSGRQFSNSRSEMNVSTLELGDSALYLCASSLGVTGSNEQFFGPGTRLTVL.

This clonotype showed up just a few times. The chain couples TRBV24-1 to TRBJ2-3; possible D gene TRBD1, 5 bases. The CDR3 consists of 13 residues. The germline V gene encodes CDR1 KGHDR and CDR2 SFDVKD. Trimming took 5 bases from V and 6 from J, leaving 11 bases between them. The DNA of the CDR3 is TGTGCCACCAGTGGTGCAGGGTCCGATACGCAGTATTTT. This encodes CATSGAGSDTQYF.

This clonotype came up many times. This chain joins TRBV15 and TRBJ1-1; D call uncertain. Germline CDR1 LNHNV, CDR2 YYDKDF (reference sequence). The ends were cut back, 5 bases at V and 7 bases at J, with 8 bases in the middle. The CDR3 is made up of 11 amino acids. The CDR3 loop reads CATSDAGEAFF. For the CDR3, the DNA is TGTGCCACCAGCGACGCCGGTGAAGCTTTCTTT. The full variable domain, in which reference TRBV15 and TRBJ1-1 provide the parts outside the CDR3, is DAMVIQNPRYQVTQFGKPVTLSCSQTLNHNVMYWYQQKSSQAPKLLFHYYDKDFNNEADTPDNFQSRRPNTSFCFLDIRSPGLGDTAMYLCATSDAGEAFFGQGTRLTVV.

This clonotype was recorded many times. The J gene is TRBJ1-2, the V gene TRBV30; a possible D gene is TRBD1 (5 bases). The CDR3 runs 12 residues. Deletions cut 7 bases from V and 4 bases from J, with 13 bases between. The germline CDR1 and CDR2 sequences are GTSNPN and SVGIG (reference sequence). The CDR3 region is CASTTAAYGYTF. CDR3 nucleotide sequence: TGTGCCTCTACGACAGCCGCCTATGGCTACACCTTC.

This clonotype occurred many times. The chain uses TRBV6-1 and TRBJ2-3; 7 bases agree with TRBD2. Germline values: CDR1 MNHNS, CDR2 SASEGT. Trimming cost V 8 bases and J 2 bases; bases outside gene matches: 10. The CDR3 totals 15 residues. CDR3 in amino acids: CASGRGGQITDTQYF. For the CDR3, the DNA is TGTGCCAGCGGTCGGGGAGGGCAGATCACAGATACGCAGTATTTT.

Ten or more counts support this clonotype. The CDR3 spells CASSARTGKNTGELFF. DNA of the CDR3: TGTGCCAGCAGCGCCCGGACAGGAAAAAACACCGGGGAGCTGTTTTTT. The genes are TRBV9 and TRBJ2-2; 7 bases fit TRBD1. The germline CDR1 and CDR2 sequences are SGDLS and YYNGEE. V was clipped by 3 bases and J by 2 bases; unmatched bases: 7. The CDR3 length is 16 residues.

This clonotype was picked up many times. The chain links TRBV20-1 to TRBJ1-5; possibly TRBD1 for D (6 bases). CDR3 length: 15 residues. Trimming removed 6 bases at V and 2 bases at J, with 17 bases between. Per the germline V gene, CDR1 is DFQATT and CDR2 is SNEGSKA (reference sequence). CDR3 bases: TGCAGTGCCGCATTAGGGGGGCCGGGCAATCAGCCCCAGCATTTT. It encodes CSAALGGPGNQPQHF.